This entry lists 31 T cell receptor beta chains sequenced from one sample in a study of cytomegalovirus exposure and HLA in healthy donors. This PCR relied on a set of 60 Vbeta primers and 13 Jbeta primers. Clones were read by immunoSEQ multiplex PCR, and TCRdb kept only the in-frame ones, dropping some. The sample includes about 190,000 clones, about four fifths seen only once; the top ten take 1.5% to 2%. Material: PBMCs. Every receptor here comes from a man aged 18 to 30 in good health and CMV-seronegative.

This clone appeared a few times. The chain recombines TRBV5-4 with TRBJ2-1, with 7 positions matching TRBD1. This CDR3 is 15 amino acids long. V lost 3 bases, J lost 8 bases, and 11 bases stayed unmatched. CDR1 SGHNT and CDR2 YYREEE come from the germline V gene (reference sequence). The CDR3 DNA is TGTGCCAGCAGCTCCTTAGACAGGGAACGGGATGAGCAGTTCTTC. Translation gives CASSSLDRERDEQFF.

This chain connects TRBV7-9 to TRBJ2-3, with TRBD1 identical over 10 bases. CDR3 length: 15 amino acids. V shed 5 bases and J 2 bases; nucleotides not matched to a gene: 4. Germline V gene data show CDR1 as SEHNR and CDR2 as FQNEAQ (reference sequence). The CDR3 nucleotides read TGTGCCAGCAGCCCCGGGACAGGGGACACAGATACGCAGTATTTT. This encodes CASSPGTGDTDTQYF.

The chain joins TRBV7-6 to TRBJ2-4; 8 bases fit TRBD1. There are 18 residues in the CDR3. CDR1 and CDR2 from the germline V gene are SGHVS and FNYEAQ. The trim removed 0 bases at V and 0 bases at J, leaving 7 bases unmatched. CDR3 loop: CASSLATRDRLAKNIQYF. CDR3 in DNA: TGTGCCAGCAGCTTAGCCACTCGGGACAGGTTAGCCAAAAACATTCAGTACTTC.

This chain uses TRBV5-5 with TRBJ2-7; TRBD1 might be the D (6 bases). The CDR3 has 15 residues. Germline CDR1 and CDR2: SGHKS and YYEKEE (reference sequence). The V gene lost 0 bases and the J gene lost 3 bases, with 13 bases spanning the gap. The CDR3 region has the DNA TGTGCCAGCAGCTTGGCGCAGGGGCCAGTCTACGAGCAGTACTTC. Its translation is CASSLAQGPVYEQYF.

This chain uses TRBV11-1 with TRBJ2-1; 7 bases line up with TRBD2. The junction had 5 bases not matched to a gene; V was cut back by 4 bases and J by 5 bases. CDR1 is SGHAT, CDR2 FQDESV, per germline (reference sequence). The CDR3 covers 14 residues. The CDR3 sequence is CASSSSGNHNEQFF. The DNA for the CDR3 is TGTGCCAGCAGCTCGAGCGGGAACCACAATGAGCAGTTCTTC.

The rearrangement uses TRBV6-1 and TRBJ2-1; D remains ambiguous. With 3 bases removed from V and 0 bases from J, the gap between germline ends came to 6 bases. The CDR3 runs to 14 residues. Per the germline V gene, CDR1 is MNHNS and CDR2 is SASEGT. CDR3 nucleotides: TGTGCCAGCAGTGAGGCCAGCTCCTACAATGAGCAGTTCTTC. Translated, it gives CASSEASSYNEQFF.

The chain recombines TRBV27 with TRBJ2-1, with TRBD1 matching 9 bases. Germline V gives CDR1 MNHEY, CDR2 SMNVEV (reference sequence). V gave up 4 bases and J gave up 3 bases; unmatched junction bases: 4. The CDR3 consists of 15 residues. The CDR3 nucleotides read TGTGCCAGCAGTTACCGGACAGGGGACTACAATGAGCAGTTCTTC. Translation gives CASSYRTGDYNEQFF.

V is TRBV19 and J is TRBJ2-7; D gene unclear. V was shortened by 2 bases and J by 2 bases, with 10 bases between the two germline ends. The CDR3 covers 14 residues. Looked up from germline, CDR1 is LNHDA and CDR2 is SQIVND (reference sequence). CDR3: CASSISATPYEQYF. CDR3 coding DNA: TGTGCCAGTAGTATATCAGCGACTCCCTACGAGCAGTACTTC.

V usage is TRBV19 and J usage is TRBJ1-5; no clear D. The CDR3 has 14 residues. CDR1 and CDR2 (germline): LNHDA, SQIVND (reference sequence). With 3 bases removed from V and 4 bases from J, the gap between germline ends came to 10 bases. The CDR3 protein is CASSIPQPNQPQHF. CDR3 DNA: TGTGCCAGTAGTATTCCACAGCCTAATCAGCCCCAGCATTTT. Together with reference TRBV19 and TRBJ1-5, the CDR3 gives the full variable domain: DGGITQSPKYLFRKEGQNVTLSCEQNLNHDAMYWYRQDPGQGLRLIYYSQIVNDFQKGDIAEGYSVSREKKESFPLTVTSAQKNPTAFYLCASSIPQPNQPQHFGDGTRLSIL.

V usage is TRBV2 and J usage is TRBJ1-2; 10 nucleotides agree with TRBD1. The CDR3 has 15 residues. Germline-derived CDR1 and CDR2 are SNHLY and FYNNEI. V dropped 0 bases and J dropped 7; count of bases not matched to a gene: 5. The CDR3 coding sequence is TGTGCCAGCAGTGAAGCCCGGGACAGGGGTCCTGGCTACACCTTC. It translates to CASSEARDRGPGYTF.

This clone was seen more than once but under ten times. In DNA, the CDR3 is TGTGCCAGCAGCCCAACCGGACTAGCGGGAATAGAGACCCAGTACTTC. Its protein is CASSPTGLAGIETQYF. This chain links TRBV7-2 with TRBJ2-5, with TRBD2 matching over 12 bases. With 5 bases clipped from V and 4 bases from J, the junction kept 8 bases outside the gene matches. Per germline, CDR1 SGHTA and CDR2 FQGNSA. This CDR3 has 16 amino acids.

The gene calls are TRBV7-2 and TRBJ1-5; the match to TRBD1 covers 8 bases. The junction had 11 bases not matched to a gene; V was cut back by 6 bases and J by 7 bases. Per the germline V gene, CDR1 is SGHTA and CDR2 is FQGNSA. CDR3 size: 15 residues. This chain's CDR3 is CASSSGPYRGQPQHF. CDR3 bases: TGTGCCAGCAGTTCCGGCCCATACAGGGGGCAGCCCCAGCATTTT.

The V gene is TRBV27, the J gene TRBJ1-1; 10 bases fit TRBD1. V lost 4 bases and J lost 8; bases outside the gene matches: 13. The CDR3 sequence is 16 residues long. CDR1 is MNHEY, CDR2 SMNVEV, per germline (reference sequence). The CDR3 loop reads CASSSSTRQGAGEAFF. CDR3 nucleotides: TGTGCCAGCAGTTCCTCTACCCGACAGGGGGCGGGGGAAGCTTTCTTT.

The CDR3 DNA reads as TGTGCCAGCAGCTTAACTGCCACTGAGGAGCAGTTCTTC. It yields the protein CASSLTATEEQFF. The V call is TRBV11-3, the J call TRBJ2-1, with D hard to call. The CDR3 totals 13 residues. CDR1 and CDR2 (germline): SGHNT, YENEEA. Trimming stripped 2 bases from V and 10 bases from J, with 12 bases between.

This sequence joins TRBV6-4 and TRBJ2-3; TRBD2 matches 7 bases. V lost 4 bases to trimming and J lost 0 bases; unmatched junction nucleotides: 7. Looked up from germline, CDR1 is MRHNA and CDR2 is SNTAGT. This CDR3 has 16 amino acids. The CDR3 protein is CASSVASGDSTDTQYF. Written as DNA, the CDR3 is TGTGCCAGCAGTGTCGCAAGCGGGGATAGCACAGATACGCAGTATTTT.

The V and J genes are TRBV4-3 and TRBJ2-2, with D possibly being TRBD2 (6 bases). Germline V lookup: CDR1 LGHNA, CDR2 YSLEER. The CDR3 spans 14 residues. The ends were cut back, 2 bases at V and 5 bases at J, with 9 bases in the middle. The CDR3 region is CASSQLADTGELFF. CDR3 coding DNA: TGCGCCAGCAGCCAATTAGCGGATACCGGGGAGCTGTTTTTT.

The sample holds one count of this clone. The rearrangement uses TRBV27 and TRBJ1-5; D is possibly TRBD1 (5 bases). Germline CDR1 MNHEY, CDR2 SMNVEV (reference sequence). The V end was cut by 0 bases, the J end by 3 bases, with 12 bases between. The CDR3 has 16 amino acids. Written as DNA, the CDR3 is TGTGCCAGCAGTTTATCGCCCAGGGCCTACAATCAGCCCCAGCATTTT. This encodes CASSLSPRAYNQPQHF.

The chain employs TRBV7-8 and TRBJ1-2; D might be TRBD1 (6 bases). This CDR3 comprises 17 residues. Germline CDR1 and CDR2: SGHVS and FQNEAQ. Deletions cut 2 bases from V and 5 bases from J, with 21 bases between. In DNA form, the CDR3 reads TGTGCCAGCAGCTTATCCCTTTCCGGGACAAACCGTTATGGCTACACCTTC. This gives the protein CASSLSLSGTNRYGYTF. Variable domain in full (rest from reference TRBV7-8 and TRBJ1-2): GAGVSQSPRYKVAKRGQDVALRCDPISGHVSLFWYQQALGQGPEFLTYFQNEAQLDKSGLPSDRFFAERPEGSVSTLKIQRTQQEDSAVYLCASSLSLSGTNRYGYTFGSGTRLTVV.

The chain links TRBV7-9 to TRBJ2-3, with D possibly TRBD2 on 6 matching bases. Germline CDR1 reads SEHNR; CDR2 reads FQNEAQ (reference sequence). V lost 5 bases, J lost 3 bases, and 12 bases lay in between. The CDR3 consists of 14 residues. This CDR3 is CASSGGSWTDTQYF. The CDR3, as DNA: TGTGCCAGCAGCGGGGGGAGTTGGACAGATACGCAGTATTTT.

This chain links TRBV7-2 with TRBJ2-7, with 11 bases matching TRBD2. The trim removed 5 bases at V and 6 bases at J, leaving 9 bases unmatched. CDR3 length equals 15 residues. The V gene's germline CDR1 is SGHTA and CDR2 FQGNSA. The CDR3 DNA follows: TGTGCCAGCAGCCTCACTACTAGCGGGAGTCCCGAGCAGTACTTC. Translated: CASSLTTSGSPEQYF. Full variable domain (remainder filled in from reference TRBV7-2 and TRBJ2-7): GAGVSQSPSNKVTEKGKDVELRCDPISGHTALYWYRQSLGQGLEFLIYFQGNSAPDKSGLPSDRFSAERTGGSVSTLTIQRTQQEDSAVYLCASSLTTSGSPEQYFGPGTRLTVT.

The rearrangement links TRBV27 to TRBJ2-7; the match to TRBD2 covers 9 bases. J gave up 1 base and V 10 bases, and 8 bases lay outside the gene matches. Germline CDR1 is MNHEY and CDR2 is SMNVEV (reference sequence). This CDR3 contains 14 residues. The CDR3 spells CAIKPTSGSYEQYF. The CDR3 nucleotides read TGTGCCATCAAGCCGACTAGCGGTTCCTACGAGCAGTACTTC.

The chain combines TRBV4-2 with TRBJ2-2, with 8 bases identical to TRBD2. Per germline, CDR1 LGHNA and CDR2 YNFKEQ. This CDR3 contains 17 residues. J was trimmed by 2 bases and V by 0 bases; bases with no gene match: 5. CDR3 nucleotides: TGTGCCAGCAGCCAAGAGCCCAGCGGGAGTAACACCGGGGAGCTGTTTTTT. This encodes CASSQEPSGSNTGELFF.

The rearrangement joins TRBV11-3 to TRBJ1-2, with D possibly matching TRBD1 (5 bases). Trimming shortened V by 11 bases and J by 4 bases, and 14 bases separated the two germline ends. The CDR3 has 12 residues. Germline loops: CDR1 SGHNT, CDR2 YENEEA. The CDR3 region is CASYRSPYGYTF. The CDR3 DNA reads TGTGCCTCATACAGGAGCCCCTATGGCTACACCTTC. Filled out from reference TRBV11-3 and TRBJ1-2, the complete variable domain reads EAGVVQSPRYKIIEKKQPVAFWCNPISGHNTLYWYLQNLGQGPELLIRYENEEAVDDSQLPKDRFSAERLKGVDSTLKIQPAELGDSAVYLCASYRSPYGYTFGSGTRLTVV.

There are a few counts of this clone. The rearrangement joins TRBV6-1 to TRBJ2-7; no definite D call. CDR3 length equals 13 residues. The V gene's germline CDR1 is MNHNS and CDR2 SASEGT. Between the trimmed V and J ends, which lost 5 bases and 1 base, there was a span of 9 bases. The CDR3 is CASSYRQSYEQYF. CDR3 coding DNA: TGTGCCAGCAGTTATCGACAATCCTACGAGCAGTACTTC.

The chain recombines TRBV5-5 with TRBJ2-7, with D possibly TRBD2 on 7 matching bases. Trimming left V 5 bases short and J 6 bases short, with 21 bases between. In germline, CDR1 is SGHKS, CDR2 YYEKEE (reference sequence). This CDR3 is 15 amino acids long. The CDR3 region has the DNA TGTGCCAGCAGACCGTTGGGGGGGCCCTTCACCGAGCAGTACTTC. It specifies CASRPLGGPFTEQYF.

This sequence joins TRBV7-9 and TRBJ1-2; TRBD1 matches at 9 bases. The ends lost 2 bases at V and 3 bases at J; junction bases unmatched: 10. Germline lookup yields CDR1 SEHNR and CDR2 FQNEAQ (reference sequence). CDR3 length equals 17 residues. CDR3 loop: CASSLPTTGGKDYGYTF. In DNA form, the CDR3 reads TGTGCCAGCAGCTTACCCACGACAGGGGGAAAGGACTATGGCTACACCTTC. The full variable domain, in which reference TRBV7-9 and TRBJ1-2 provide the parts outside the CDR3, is DTGVSQNPRHKITKRGQNVTFRCDPISEHNRLYWYRQTLGQGPEFLTYFQNEAQLEKSRLLSDRFSAERPKGSFSTLEIQRTEQGDSAMYLCASSLPTTGGKDYGYTFGSGTRLTVV.

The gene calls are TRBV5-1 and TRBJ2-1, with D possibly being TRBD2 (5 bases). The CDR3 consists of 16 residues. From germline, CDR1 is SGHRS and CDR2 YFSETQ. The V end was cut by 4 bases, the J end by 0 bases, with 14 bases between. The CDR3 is CASSIPSRSSYNEQFF. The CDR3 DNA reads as TGCGCCAGCAGCATCCCTAGCCGGAGCTCCTACAATGAGCAGTTCTTC.

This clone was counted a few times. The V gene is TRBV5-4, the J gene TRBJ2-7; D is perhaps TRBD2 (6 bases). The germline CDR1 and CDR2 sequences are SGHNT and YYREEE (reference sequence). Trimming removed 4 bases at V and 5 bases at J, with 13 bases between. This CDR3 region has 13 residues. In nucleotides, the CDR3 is TGTGCCAGCAGCCAAGGGACTCTGGACGAGCAGTACTTC. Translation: CASSQGTLDEQYF.

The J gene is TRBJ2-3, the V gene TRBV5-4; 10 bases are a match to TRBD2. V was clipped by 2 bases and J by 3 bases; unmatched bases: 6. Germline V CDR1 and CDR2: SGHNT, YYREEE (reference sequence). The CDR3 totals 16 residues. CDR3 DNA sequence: TGTGCCAGCAGCTTTAGCGGGAGGCCCCGGACAGATACGCAGTATTTT. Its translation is CASSFSGRPRTDTQYF.

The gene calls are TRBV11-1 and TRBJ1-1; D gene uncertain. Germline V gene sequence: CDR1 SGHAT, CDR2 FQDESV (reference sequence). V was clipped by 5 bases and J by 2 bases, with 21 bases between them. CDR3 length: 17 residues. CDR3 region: CASSTFEGRASNTEAFF. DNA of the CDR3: TGTGCCAGCAGCACATTCGAGGGAAGGGCGAGTAACACTGAAGCTTTCTTT.

The CDR3 nucleotides read TGTGCCAGCAGTTCAGGGGGCTCGGGCTACACCTTC. Amino acids: CASSSGGSGYTF. This rearrangement joins TRBV27 to TRBJ1-2; 8 bases match TRBD1. This CDR3 has 12 residues. V lost 4 bases and J lost 8; bases outside the gene matches: 3. The germline gives CDR1 MNHEY, CDR2 SMNVEV (reference sequence).